The rows below give T cell receptor beta chains drawn from one sample of a study of T-cell memory formation after mild COVID-19. MiXCR was run by TCRdb on the 5' RACE reads, yielding one entry per CDR3 protein. The table has more than 400,000 distinct CDR3 sequences, 15% to 20% seen once; the top ten hold over 9%. Sequenced sample: PBMCs or a T cell subset sorted from them (not recorded which). The source is an adult woman who had mild COVID-19 (a few samples of this study predate the infection). Cell type and time point are not known. The CDR3 runs from the conserved cysteine through the conserved F or W. D genes are given only for firm matches. Clone size is stated in some rows and not others, as once, few, many or a class when expanded.

.	TRBJ2-6	.	TRBV6-6	TGTGCCAGCAGTTACTCGGGCGGGCTTCACTCTGGGGCCAACGTCCTGACTTTC	CASSYSGGLHSGANVLTF
.	TRBJ2-1	TRBD2	TRBV9	TGTGCCAGCAGCGACCCAAGCGGGGGGGTTGAGCAGTTCTTC	CASSDPSGGVEQFF
.	TRBJ1-1	.	TRBV5-5	TGTGCCAGCAGCTCGCGCAGGGAAAACACTGAAGCTTTCTTT	CASSSRRENTEAFF
.	TRBJ1-4	TRBD1	TRBV4-3	TGCGCCAGCAGCCAAGTCGACAGGGATGATGAAAAACTGTTTTTT	CASSQVDRDDEKLFF
.	TRBJ1-2	TRBD1	TRBV12-3/TRBV12-4	TGTGCCAGCAGTTCAACAGGGGTGAGTGGCTACACCTTC	CASSSTGVSGYTF
.	TRBJ1-1	.	TRBV12-3/TRBV12-4	TGTGCCAGCAGCCGGATACAGTGGGCGACTGAAGCTTTCTTT	CASSRIQWATEAFF
.	TRBJ1-2	.	TRBV6-2/TRBV6-3	TGTGCCAGCAGTTGGACCTATGGCTACACCTTC	CASSWTYGYTF
.	TRBJ2-6	TRBD1	TRBV28	TGTGCCAGCAGTTGGGACAGGGGTATCTCTGGGGCCAACGTCCTGACTTTC	CASSWDRGISGANVLTF
many	TRBJ1-2	TRBD1	TRBV6-1	TGTGCCAGCAGTCCGACAGGGACTAACTATGGCTACACCTTC	CASSPTGTNYGYTF
few	TRBJ2-5	.	TRBV19	TGTGCCAGTAGACGGGCAGGAGAGGCCCAGTACTTC	CASRRAGEAQYF
.	TRBJ2-3	.	TRBV5-4	TGTGCCAGCAGCTTGGGGGCTAGCAGAAATACGCAGTATTTT	CASSLGASRNTQYF
.	TRBJ2-2	TRBD2	TRBV7-9	TGTGCCAGCAGCTCCTCGGGGGGGCCGGTCGGGGAGCTGTTTTTT	CASSSSGGPVGELFF
.	TRBJ2-3	.	TRBV12-3/TRBV12-4	TGTGCCAGCAGTTTAATAGCTCCTACTAGCACAGATACGCAGTATTTT	CASSLIAPTSTDTQYF
few	TRBJ2-4	.	TRBV7-9	TGTGCCAGCAGCTTATTTAACAGCCCGAAAAACATTCAGTACTTC	CASSLFNSPKNIQYF
.	TRBJ2-3	.	TRBV24-1	TGTGCCACCCGGACAGAGTTCACAGATACGCAGTATTTT	CATRTEFTDTQYF
.	TRBJ1-1	.	TRBV25-1	TGTGCCAGCAGTGAATTGGATATGACGGCCAGGAACACTGAAGCTTTCTTT	CASSELDMTARNTEAFF